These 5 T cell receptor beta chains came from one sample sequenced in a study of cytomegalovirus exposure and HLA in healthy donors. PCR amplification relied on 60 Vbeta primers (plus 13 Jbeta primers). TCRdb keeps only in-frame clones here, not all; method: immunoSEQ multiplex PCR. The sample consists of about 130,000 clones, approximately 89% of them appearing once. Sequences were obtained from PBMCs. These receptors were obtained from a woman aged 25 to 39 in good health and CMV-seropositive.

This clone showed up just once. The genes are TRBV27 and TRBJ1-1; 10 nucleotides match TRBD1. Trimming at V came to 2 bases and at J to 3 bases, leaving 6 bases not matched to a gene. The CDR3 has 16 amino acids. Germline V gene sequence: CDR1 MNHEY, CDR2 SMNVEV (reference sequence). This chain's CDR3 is CASSLGIGTGDTEAFF. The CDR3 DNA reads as TGTGCCAGCAGTTTAGGAATCGGGACAGGGGACACTGAAGCTTTCTTT.

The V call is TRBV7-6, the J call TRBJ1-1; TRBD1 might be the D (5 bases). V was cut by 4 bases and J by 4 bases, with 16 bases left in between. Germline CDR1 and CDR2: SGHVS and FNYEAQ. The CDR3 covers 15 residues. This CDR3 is CASSSRTGSGTEAFF. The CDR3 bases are TGTGCCAGCAGCTCTCGAACAGGTTCCGGCACTGAAGCTTTCTTT.

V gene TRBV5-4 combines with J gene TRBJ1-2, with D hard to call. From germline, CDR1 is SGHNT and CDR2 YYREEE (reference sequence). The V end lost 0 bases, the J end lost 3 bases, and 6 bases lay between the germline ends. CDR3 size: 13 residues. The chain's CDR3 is CASSLVGDYGYTF. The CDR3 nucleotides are TGTGCCAGCAGCTTGGTAGGAGACTATGGCTACACCTTC.

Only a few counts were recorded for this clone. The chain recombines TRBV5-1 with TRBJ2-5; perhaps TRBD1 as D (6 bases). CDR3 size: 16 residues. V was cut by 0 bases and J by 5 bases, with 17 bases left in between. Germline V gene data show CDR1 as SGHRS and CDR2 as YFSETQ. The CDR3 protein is CASSLGTELDGETQYF. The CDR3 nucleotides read TGCGCCAGCAGCTTGGGGACAGAGCTTGATGGCGAGACCCAGTACTTC.

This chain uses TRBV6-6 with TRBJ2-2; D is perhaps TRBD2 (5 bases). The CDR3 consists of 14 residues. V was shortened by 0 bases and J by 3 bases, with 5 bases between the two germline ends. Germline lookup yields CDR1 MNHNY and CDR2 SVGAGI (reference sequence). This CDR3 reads CASSYSDYTGELFF. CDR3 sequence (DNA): TGTGCCAGCAGTTACTCGGACTACACCGGGGAGCTGTTTTTT.